Detailed here is one TCR beta chain. TCRdb's table, derived via immunoSEQ multiplex PCR, lists solely in-frame clones and lacks some. Altogether 150,000 to 200,000 clones are present, roughly 89% being singletons, with the ten largest covering 1.6%. This record belongs to a study of T cell responses to AZD1222 COVID-19 vaccine. Germline CDR1 is DFQATT and CDR2 is SNEGSKA (reference sequence). The V end lost 3 bases, the J end lost 3 bases, and 11 bases lay between the germline ends. The CDR3 loop spans 14 amino acids. This sequence was found in an adult in good health. The V call is TRBV20-1, the J call TRBJ2-2, with D perhaps given as TRBD1 or TRBD2 (5 bases each). The material was peripheral blood, obtained on day 0 of AZD1222 vaccination. Written as DNA, the CDR3 is TGCAGTGCTAGTTGGGGGAGCTACACCGGGGAGCTGTTTTTT. Its translation is CSASWGSYTGELFF.